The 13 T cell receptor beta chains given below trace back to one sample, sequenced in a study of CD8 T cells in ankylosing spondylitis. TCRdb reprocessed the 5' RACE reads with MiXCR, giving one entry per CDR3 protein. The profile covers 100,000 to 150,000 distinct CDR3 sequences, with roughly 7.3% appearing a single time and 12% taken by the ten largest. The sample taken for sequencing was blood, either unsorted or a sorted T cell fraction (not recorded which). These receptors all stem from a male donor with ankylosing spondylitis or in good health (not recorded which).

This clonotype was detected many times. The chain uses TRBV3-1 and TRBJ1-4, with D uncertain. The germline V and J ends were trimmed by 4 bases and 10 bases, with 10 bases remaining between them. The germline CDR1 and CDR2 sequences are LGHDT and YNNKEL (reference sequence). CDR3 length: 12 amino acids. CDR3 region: CASSPRWGKLFF. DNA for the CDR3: TGTGCCAGCAGCCCAAGATGGGGAAAACTGTTTTTT.

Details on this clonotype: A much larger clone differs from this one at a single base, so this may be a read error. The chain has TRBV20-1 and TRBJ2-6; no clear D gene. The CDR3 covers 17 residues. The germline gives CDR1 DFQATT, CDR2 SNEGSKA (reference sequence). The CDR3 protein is CCARVSTKDSGANVLTF. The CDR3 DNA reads TGCTGTGCTAGAGTATCAACCAAAGATTCTGGGGCCAACGTCCTGACTTTC.

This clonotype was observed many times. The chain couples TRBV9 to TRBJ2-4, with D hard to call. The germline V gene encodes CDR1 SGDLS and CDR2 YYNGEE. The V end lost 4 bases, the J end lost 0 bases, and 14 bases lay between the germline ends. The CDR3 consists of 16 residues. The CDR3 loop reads CASSPSATLAKNIQYF. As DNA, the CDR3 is TGTGCCAGCAGCCCCTCAGCAACCTTAGCCAAAAACATTCAGTACTTC.

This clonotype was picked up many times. The CDR3 nucleotides read TGCGCCAGCAGCCAAGGGGGCGGGCCCAGCACAGATACGCAGTATTTT. Its translation is CASSQGGGPSTDTQYF. The genes are TRBV4-1 and TRBJ2-3, with D perhaps being TRBD1 or TRBD2 (5 bases each). V gave up 1 base and J gave up 0 bases, with 11 bases separating them. This CDR3 spans 16 amino acids. The germline gives CDR1 MGHRA, CDR2 YSYEKL.

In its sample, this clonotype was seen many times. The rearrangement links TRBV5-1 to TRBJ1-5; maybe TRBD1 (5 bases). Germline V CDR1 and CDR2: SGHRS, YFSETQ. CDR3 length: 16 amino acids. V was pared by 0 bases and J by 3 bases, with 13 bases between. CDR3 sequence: CASSLAPTEFNQPQHF. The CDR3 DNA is TGCGCCAGCAGCTTGGCACCGACAGAGTTCAATCAGCCCCAGCATTTT.

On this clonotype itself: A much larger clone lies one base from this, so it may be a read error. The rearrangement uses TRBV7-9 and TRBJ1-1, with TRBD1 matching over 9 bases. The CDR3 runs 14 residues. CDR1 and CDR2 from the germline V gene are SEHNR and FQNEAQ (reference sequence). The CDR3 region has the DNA TGTACCAGCAGAAGGGGACAGGGGAACACTGAAGCTTTCTTT. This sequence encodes CTSRRGQGNTEAFF.

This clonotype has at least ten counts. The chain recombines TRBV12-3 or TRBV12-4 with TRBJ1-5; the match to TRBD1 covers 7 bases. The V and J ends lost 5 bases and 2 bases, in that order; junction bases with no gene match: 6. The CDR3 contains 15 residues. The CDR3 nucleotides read TGTGCCAGCAGTGCGAAGGGGGCAGGCAATCAGCCCCAGCATTTT. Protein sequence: CASSAKGAGNQPQHF.

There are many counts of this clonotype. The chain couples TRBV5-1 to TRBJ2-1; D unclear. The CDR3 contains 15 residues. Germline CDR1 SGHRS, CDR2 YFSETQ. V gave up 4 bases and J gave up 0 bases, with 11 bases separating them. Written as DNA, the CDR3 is TGCGCCAGCAGCCCCGACCATAGCTCCTACAATGAGCAGTTCTTC. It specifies CASSPDHSSYNEQFF.

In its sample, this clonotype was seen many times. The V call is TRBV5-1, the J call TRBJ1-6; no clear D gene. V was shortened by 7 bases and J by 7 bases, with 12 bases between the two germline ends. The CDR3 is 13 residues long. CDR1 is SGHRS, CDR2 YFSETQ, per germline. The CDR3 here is CASCPDGNSPLHF. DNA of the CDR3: TGCGCCAGCTGCCCGGACGGGAATTCACCCCTCCACTTT.

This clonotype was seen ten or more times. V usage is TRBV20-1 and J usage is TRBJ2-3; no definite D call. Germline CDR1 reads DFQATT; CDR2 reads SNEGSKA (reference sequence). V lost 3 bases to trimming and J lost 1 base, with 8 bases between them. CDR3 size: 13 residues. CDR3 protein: CSASSPGTDTQYF. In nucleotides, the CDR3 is TGCAGTGCTAGCAGCCCGGGCACAGATACGCAGTATTTT.

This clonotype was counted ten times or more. CDR3 coding DNA: TGTGCCAGCAGTTCGACAGGTCCCCGCACAGATACGCAGTATTTT. This translates into CASSSTGPRTDTQYF. The genes are TRBV7-2 and TRBJ2-3; TRBD1 is a possible D gene (6 bases). Trimming shortened V by 6 bases and J by 1 base, and 14 bases separated the two germline ends. Germline V gene sequence: CDR1 SGHTA, CDR2 FQGNSA. This CDR3 contains 15 residues.

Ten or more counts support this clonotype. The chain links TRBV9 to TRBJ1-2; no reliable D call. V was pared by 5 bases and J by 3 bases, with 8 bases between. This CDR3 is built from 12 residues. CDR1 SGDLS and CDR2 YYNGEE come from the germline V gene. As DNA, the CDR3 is TGTGCCAGCAGAGGTTACGACTATGGCTACACCTTC. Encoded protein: CASRGYDYGYTF.

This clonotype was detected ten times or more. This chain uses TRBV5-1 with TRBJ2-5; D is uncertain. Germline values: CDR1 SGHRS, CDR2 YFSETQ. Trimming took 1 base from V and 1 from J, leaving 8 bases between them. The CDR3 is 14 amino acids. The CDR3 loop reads CASSLKDGQETQYF. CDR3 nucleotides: TGCGCCAGCAGCTTGAAAGACGGCCAAGAGACCCAGTACTTC. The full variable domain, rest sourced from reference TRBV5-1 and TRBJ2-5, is KAGVTQTPRYLIKTRGQQVTLSCSPISGHRSVSWYQQTPGQGLQFLFEYFSETQRNKGNFPGRFSGRQFSNSRSEMNVSTLELGDSALYLCASSLKDGQETQYFGPGTRLLVL.